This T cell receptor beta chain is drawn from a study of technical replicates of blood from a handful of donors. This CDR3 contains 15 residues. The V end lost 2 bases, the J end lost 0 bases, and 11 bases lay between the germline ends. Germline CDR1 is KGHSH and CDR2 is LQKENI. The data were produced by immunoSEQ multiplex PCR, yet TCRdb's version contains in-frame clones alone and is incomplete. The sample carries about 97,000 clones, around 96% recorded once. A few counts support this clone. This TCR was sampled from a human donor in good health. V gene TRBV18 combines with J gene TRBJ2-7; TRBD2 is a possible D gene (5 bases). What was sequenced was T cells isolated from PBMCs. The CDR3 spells CASSPTASSSYEQYF. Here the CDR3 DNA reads TGTGCCAGCTCACCAACCGCTAGCAGCTCCTACGAGCAGTACTTC. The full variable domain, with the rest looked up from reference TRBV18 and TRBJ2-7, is NAGVMQNPRHLVRRRGQEARLRCSPMKGHSHVYWYRQLPEEGLKFMVYLQKENIIDESGMPKERFSAEFPKEGPSILRIQQVVRGDSAAYFCASSPTASSSYEQYFGPGTRLTVT.